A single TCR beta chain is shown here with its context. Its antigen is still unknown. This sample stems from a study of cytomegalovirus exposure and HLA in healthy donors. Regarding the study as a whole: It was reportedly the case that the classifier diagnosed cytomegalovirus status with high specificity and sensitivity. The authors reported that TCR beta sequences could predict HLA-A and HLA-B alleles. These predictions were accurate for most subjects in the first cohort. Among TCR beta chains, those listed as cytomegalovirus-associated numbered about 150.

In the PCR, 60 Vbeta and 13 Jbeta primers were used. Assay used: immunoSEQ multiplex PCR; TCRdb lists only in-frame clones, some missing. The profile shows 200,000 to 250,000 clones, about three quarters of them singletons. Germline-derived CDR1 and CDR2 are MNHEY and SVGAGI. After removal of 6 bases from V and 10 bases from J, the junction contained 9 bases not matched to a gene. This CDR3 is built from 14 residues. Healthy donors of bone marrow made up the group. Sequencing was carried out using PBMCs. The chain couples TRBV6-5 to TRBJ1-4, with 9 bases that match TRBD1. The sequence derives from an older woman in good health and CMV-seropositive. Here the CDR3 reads CASSLDRGKGKLFF. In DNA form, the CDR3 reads TGTGCCAGCAGCCTGGACAGGGGAAAAGGAAAACTGTTTTTT.